This T cell receptor (beta chain) was sequenced in a study of CD8+ T cells in alopecia areata. Study-wide context: Treatment ran 6 to 18 months, with 6 months of follow-up afterward.

Study outcomes and limitations: Possibly because of HLA-related factors, TCR sharing was less clear across patients than in mice. Significant decreases in scalp clonality and expanded CD8+ clones followed tofacitinib treatment.

Losses at the gene ends were 6 bases for V and 1 base for J; bases not matched to a gene: 18. This CDR3 is 20 amino acids long. CDR1 and CDR2 (germline): KGHSH, LQKENI. This sample's treatment: oral pan-JAK inhibitor, 5-10 mg twice daily. Comments on this clone: What it binds is not known.

cDNA serving as the sequencing template came from extracted, reverse transcribed RNA. Some clones are missing from TCRdb's copy, which holds only in-frame ones; the method was immunoSEQ multiplex PCR. This table holds roughly 190,000 clones, around 60% found once. The genes are TRBV18 and TRBJ1-5; the match to TRBD1 covers 10 bases. The TCR sequence derives from a human donor with alopecia areata. The sample here was CD4+ T cells sorted from blood, taken at week 4, from a patient treated with tofacitinib. The CDR3: CASSRKETGGAGKSNQPQHF. In DNA form, the CDR3 reads TGTGCCAGCTCGCGAAAGGAGACAGGGGGCGCGGGTAAGAGCAATCAGCCCCAGCATTTT. Based on the CDR3 plus reference TRBV18 and TRBJ1-5, the full variable domain is NAGVMQNPRHLVRRRGQEARLRCSPMKGHSHVYWYRQLPEEGLKFMVYLQKENIIDESGMPKERFSAEFPKEGPSILRIQQVVRGDSAAYFCASSRKETGGAGKSNQPQHFGDGTRLSIL.